This is a list of T cell receptor beta chains from one sample in a study of identical twins. TCRdb fed the 5' RACE reads into MiXCR, producing one record per CDR3 protein. The sample holds 550,000 to 700,000 distinct CDR3 sequences, 21% seen once. This sample also belongs to another study, concerning T cells expressing NK-cell markers.

The source material was PBMCs. Receptor source: a woman under 30 in good health. Both conserved end residues are part of each CDR3. A D gene is named only where the DNA matches it firmly. Clone size appears in some rows only: once, few, many, or a class for an expanded clone.

NA	TRBV20-1	TRBJ2-2	TRBD2	TGCAGTGCTAGAGATAGTGTGGCGGGAGGAGGTACCGGGGAGCTGTTTTTT	CSARDSVAGGGTGELFF
many	TRBV7-2	TRBJ2-7	NA	TGTGCCAGCAGCTCAAGTTTGTACGAGCAGTACTTC	CASSSSLYEQYF
NA	TRBV5-1	TRBJ1-1	NA	TGCGCCAGCCAGTGGGCGCAGAACACTGAAGCTTTCTTT	CASQWAQNTEAFF
NA	TRBV6-1	TRBJ2-1	NA	TGTGCCAGCAAGAGAGCGGGCGAGGGTGTTGAGCAGTTCTTC	CASKRAGEGVEQFF
few	TRBV6-1	TRBJ2-3	NA	TGTGCCAGCAGGAGGGACATAGCGTCTAGCACAGATACGCAGTATTTT	CASRRDIASSTDTQYF
NA	TRBV6-1	TRBJ2-3	NA	TGTGCCAGCAGCCCCTCGACGAGGCCAAGCACAGATACGCAGTATTTT	CASSPSTRPSTDTQYF
few	TRBV5-1	TRBJ1-2	NA	TGCGCCAGCTCTCCGAGGTTAGGGAAGGGCGATGGCTACACCTTC	CASSPRLGKGDGYTF
few	TRBV20-1	TRBJ2-2	NA	TGCAGTGCTAGTGACAGGCCTCCGAACACCGGGGAGCTGTTTTTT	CSASDRPPNTGELFF
NA	TRBV5-4	TRBJ2-1	NA	TGTGCCAGCAGCTTCGGGGTGTCTCCCTACAATGAGCAGTTCTTC	CASSFGVSPYNEQFF
many	TRBV6-5	TRBJ2-7	NA	TGTGCCAGCAGCAGTGAGCTCTACGAGCAGTACTTC	CASSSELYEQYF
few	TRBV12-3/TRBV12-4	TRBJ2-7	TRBD1	TGTGCCAGCAGTTTGACGGGACAGTCGAGCGAGCAGTACTTC	CASSLTGQSSEQYF
NA	TRBV20-1	TRBJ1-5	TRBD1	TGCAGTGCCCAGGGGGGCAATCAGCCCCAGCATTTT	CSAQGGNQPQHF
many	TRBV29-1	TRBJ2-7	NA	TGCAGCGGAGGGACGGAGCTCTACGAGCAGTACTTC	CSGGTELYEQYF
few	TRBV7-9	TRBJ2-7	TRBD2	TGTGCCAGCAGCTTAGTCCTAGCGGAGAACTACGAGCAGTACTTC	CASSLVLAENYEQYF
few	TRBV12-3/TRBV12-4	TRBJ2-7	TRBD1	TGTGCCAGCAGGCGTAGAGGGACAGGGGAGTCCTACGAGCAGTACTTC	CASRRRGTGESYEQYF
NA	TRBV24-1	TRBJ2-6	NA	TGTGCCACCAGTGATTTGGGCAGGCCCAGCTCTGGGGCCAACGTCCTGACTTTC	CATSDLGRPSSGANVLTF
once	TRBV12-3/TRBV12-4	TRBJ2-3	NA	TGTGCCAGCAGTTCTGGCCGTCGGGCAGATACGCAGTATTTT	CASSSGRRADTQYF
NA	TRBV9	TRBJ2-5	TRBD2	TGTGCCAGCAGCGTGGGGGTAGCGGGGGAGACCCAGTACTTC	CASSVGVAGETQYF
NA	TRBV20-1	TRBJ2-2	NA	TGCAGTGCTAGTAGCCGCGCGAACACCGGGGAGCTGTTTTTT	CSASSRANTGELFF
many	TRBV12-3/TRBV12-4	TRBJ2-1	NA	TGTGCCAGCCGACGTACGTACAATGAGCAGTTCTTC	CASRRTYNEQFF
NA	TRBV14	TRBJ2-5	NA	TGTGCCAGCAGCCAAGATCGGTGGGGCGGATTGGAGACCCAGTACTTC	CASSQDRWGGLETQYF
NA	TRBV12-3/TRBV12-4	TRBJ1-2	TRBD1	TGTGCCAGCAGTGCAAACAGGGGGCGCGGCCCTAACTATGGCTACACCTTC	CASSANRGRGPNYGYTF
few	TRBV7-9	TRBJ1-1	NA	TGTGCCAGCAGCTTTGTGGGGCGGAACACTGAAGCTTTCTTT	CASSFVGRNTEAFF
few	TRBV19	TRBJ1-1	NA	TGTGCCAGTAGTCCAACCCTCGGGAGGAACACTGAAGCTTTCTTT	CASSPTLGRNTEAFF
NA	TRBV4-3	TRBJ2-1	TRBD2	TGCGCCAGCAGCCGGACTAGCGGTTTATACAATGAGCAGTTCTTC	CASSRTSGLYNEQFF
NA	TRBV12-3/TRBV12-4	TRBJ2-7	TRBD1	TGTGCCAGCAGTTCCCTTTCGTGGACAGGGGGCGCGGGCGAGCAGTACTTC	CASSSLSWTGGAGEQYF
NA	TRBV9	TRBJ2-4	NA	TGTGCCAGCAGTGAGACCGCCAAAAACATTCAGTACTTC	CASSETAKNIQYF
many	TRBV7-2	TRBJ1-1	NA	TGTGCCAGCAGCAACCTGGCAGACTACACTGAAGCTTTCTTT	CASSNLADYTEAFF
few	TRBV6-1	TRBJ2-1	NA	TGTGCCAGCAGTCCCGAGACAGCCTACAATGAGCAGTTCTTC	CASSPETAYNEQFF
NA	TRBV5-1	TRBJ2-3	NA	TGCGCCAGAAGCTTGGGGCACAGCACAGATACGCAGTATTTT	CARSLGHSTDTQYF
NA	TRBV2	TRBJ2-1	NA	TGTGCCATCAGGGCCCGGCGGCGGAATGAGCAGTTCTTC	CAIRARRRNEQFF